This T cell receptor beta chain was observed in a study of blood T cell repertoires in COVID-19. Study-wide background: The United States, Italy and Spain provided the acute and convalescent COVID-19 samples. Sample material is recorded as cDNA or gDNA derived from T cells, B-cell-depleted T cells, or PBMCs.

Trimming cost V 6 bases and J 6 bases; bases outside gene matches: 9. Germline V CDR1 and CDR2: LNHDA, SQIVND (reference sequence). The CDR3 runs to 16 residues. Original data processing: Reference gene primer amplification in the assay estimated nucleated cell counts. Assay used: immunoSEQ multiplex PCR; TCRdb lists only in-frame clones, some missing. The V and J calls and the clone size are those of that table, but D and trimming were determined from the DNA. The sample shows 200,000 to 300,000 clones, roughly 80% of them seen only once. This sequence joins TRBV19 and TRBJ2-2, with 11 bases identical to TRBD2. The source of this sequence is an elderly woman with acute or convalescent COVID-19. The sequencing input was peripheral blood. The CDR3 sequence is CASSSTSGRSPGELFF. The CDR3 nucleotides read TGTGCCAGTAGCTCAACTAGCGGGAGAAGTCCCGGGGAGCTGTTTTTT.